This T cell receptor (beta chain) appears in the sequencing data of a study of shared clonotypes between healthy human individuals. Study summary: Every donor yielded three CD4 naive, three CD4 memory, two CD8 naive and one CD8 memory plate.

TCRdb keeps only in-frame clones here, not all; method: immunoSEQ multiplex PCR. This table has roughly 1 million clones, under 80% appearing once. V shed 4 bases, J shed 8 bases, and the junction held 11 bases outside the gene matches. CDR1 is MGHDK and CDR2 is SYGVNS in the germline V gene. The CDR3 has 17 amino acids. CD45RA+ naive and CD45RA-negative memory subsets were separated from CD4+ cells. Sequencing used memory CD4+ T cells sorted from blood. Documented subset: CD45RA-negative fraction. V and J are TRBV25-1 and TRBJ1-4, with 12 bases matching TRBD1. The origin of this receptor is a man between 18 and 29 years old in good health. This CDR3 reads CASSARWDRGLGEKLFF. The CDR3 DNA reads as TGTGCCAGCAGTGCAAGGTGGGACAGGGGGCTCGGGGAAAAACTGTTTTTT.